The 30 T cell receptor beta chains below were found in one sample sequenced in a study of patients and donors after allogeneic stem cell transplantation. TCRdb recomputed calls from the RT-PCR reads with MiXCR, one row per CDR3 protein. The sample lists hundreds of thousands of distinct CDR3 sequences, 16% occurring once. Specimen: blood, either unsorted or a sorted T cell fraction (not recorded which). The source of these receptors is a human donor who was either an allogeneic HSCT recipient or a stem cell or donor lymphocyte infusion donor (not recorded which). It is not recorded whose cells these are; they may come from a transplant donor.

The chain couples TRBV6-1 to TRBJ1-6, with 7 bases matching TRBD1. After removal of 7 bases from V and 0 bases from J, the junction contained 6 bases not matched to a gene. Germline CDR1 is MNHNS and CDR2 is SASEGT. The CDR3 is made up of 16 amino acids. DNA for the CDR3: TGTGCCAGCATGGAGGACAGGAGCTCCTATAATTCACCCCTCCACTTT. It translates to CASMEDRSSYNSPLHF.

The V call is TRBV7-9, the J call TRBJ1-1; D is ambiguous. The germline V and J ends were trimmed by 3 bases and 4 bases, with 9 bases remaining between them. This CDR3 is 13 amino acids long. Germline lookup yields CDR1 SEHNR and CDR2 FQNEAQ (reference sequence). The CDR3 DNA is TGTGCCAGCAGCTTCCCCCAGAGCACTGAAGCTTTCTTT. This translates into CASSFPQSTEAFF. Full variable domain (missing parts from reference TRBV7-9 and TRBJ1-1): DTGVSQNPRHKITKRGQNVTFRCDPISEHNRLYWYRQTLGQGPEFLTYFQNEAQLEKSRLLSDRFSAERPKGSFSTLEIQRTEQGDSAMYLCASSFPQSTEAFFGQGTRLTVV.

This clonotype turned up a few times. The chain recombines TRBV12-3 or TRBV12-4 with TRBJ1-6; no clear D. The CDR3 runs 14 residues. V was shortened by 3 bases and J by 4 bases, with 7 bases between the two germline ends. This chain's CDR3 is CASSLALYNSPLHF. The CDR3 bases are TGTGCCAGCAGTTTGGCCCTTTATAATTCACCCCTCCACTTT.

The chain is built from TRBV5-1 and TRBJ2-7; D is possibly TRBD2 (6 bases). V lost 6 bases to trimming and J lost 2 bases, with 18 bases between them. CDR3 length: 15 amino acids. The germline V gene has CDR1 SGHRS and CDR2 YFSETQ. CDR3 protein: CASTEGGTGPYEQYF. The DNA of the CDR3 is TGCGCCAGCACTGAAGGAGGGACGGGACCCTACGAGCAGTACTTC.

This clonotype was observed a handful of times. The chain combines TRBV7-2 with TRBJ2-3; D gene unclear. This CDR3 spans 17 amino acids. Trimming took 2 bases from V and 2 from J, leaving 17 bases between them. Per the germline V gene, CDR1 is SGHTA and CDR2 is FQGNSA. CDR3 amino acids: CASSLITSRAVTDTQYF. The CDR3 coding sequence is TGTGCCAGCAGCTTAATCACATCTCGGGCTGTCACAGATACGCAGTATTTT.

This clonotype was counted between two and nine times. The V gene is TRBV3-1, the J gene TRBJ2-6; a possible D gene is TRBD1 (6 bases). This CDR3 contains 22 residues. Germline CDR1 LGHDT, CDR2 YNNKEL (reference sequence). V lost 0 bases to trimming and J lost 0 bases, with 24 bases between them. CDR3 DNA: TGTGCCAGCAGCCAAGATTTCCTTCTCGACGGACAGAGGATCTCTGGGGCCAACGTCCTGACTTTC. This translates into CASSQDFLLDGQRISGANVLTF.

This rearrangement joins TRBV28 to TRBJ1-6; D is ambiguous. This CDR3 region has 14 residues. The V gene lost 1 base and the J gene lost 7 bases, with 8 bases spanning the gap. Germline CDR1 reads MDHEN; CDR2 reads SYDVKM. The CDR3 DNA follows: TGTGCCAGCAGTTTATCGGACTCCAATTCACCCCTCCACTTT. Protein product: CASSLSDSNSPLHF.

This CDR3 reads CSARDEGRPGDSPLHF. For the CDR3, the DNA is TGCAGTGCTAGAGATGAAGGCCGCCCAGGGGATTCACCCCTCCACTTT. The chain uses TRBV20-1 and TRBJ1-6, with a weak D call TRBD1 (6 bases). The germline V gene encodes CDR1 DFQATT and CDR2 SNEGSKA (reference sequence). V lost 0 bases and J lost 8, with 17 bases in between. CDR3 length equals 16 residues.

This clonotype was detected only a few times. The chain combines TRBV20-1 with TRBJ2-2; D perhaps matches TRBD2 (5 bases). The CDR3 runs to 13 residues. Trimming left V 5 bases short and J 5 bases short, with 12 bases between. CDR1 is DFQATT and CDR2 is SNEGSKA in the germline V gene (reference sequence). DNA of the CDR3: TGCAGTGCTGCGAGGAGGTTTACCGGGGAGCTGTTTTTT. Protein product: CSAARRFTGELFF.

This clonotype has only a few counts. The chain is built from TRBV29-1 and TRBJ2-2; D uncertain. The V gene's germline CDR1 is SQVTM and CDR2 ANQGSEA. Trimming stripped 4 bases from V and 10 bases from J, with 19 bases between. This CDR3 has 14 amino acids. The chain's CDR3 is CSVVLSDSTKELFF. CDR3 in DNA: TGCAGCGTTGTTCTCTCGGATTCCACCAAGGAGCTGTTTTTT.

The genes are TRBV5-5 and TRBJ1-2; 11 bases map to TRBD1. Germline V gives CDR1 SGHKS, CDR2 YYEKEE (reference sequence). The CDR3 runs to 18 residues. After removal of 0 bases from V and 4 bases from J, the junction contained 11 bases not matched to a gene. The CDR3 sequence is CASSLVLRAGTGGYGYTF. The DNA for the CDR3 is TGTGCCAGCAGCTTGGTTTTAAGGGCCGGGACAGGGGGCTATGGCTACACCTTC.

The genes are TRBV11-2 and TRBJ2-7; 12 bases line up with TRBD2. This CDR3 comprises 17 residues. Germline values: CDR1 SGHAT, CDR2 FQNNGV. Trimming cost V 5 bases and J 0 bases; bases outside gene matches: 8. The CDR3 bases are TGTGCCAGCAGCGTATCTAGCGGGGGGGTTCCCTCCTACGAGCAGTACTTC. It specifies CASSVSSGGVPSYEQYF. Based on the CDR3 plus reference TRBV11-2 and TRBJ2-7, the full variable domain is EAGVAQSPRYKIIEKRQSVAFWCNPISGHATLYWYQQILGQGPKLLIQFQNNGVVDDSQLPKDRFSAERLKGVDSTLKIQPAKLEDSAVYLCASSVSSGGVPSYEQYFGPGTRLTVT.

This clonotype turned up a few times. The chain is built from TRBV6-1 and TRBJ2-3, with 10 bases matching TRBD1. This CDR3 has 14 amino acids. V shed 6 bases and J 6 bases; nucleotides not matched to a gene: 6. Looked up from germline, CDR1 is MNHNS and CDR2 is SASEGT. The CDR3 spells CASSSGTGVDTQYF. Here the CDR3 DNA reads TGTGCCAGCAGCTCCGGGACAGGGGTCGATACGCAGTATTTT.

In its sample, this clonotype was seen once. The chain combines TRBV6-5 with TRBJ2-1; TRBD1 agrees at 7 bases. This CDR3 is built from 14 residues. V trimming: 0 bases; J trimming: 8 bases; junction bases outside the gene matches: 4. The V gene's germline CDR1 is MNHEY and CDR2 SVGAGI. The CDR3 sequence: CASSYSGTVDEQFF. CDR3 DNA sequence: TGTGCCAGCAGTTACTCGGGGACAGTTGATGAGCAGTTCTTC.

The rearrangement uses TRBV9 and TRBJ1-3; D remains unclear. The germline V gene has CDR1 SGDLS and CDR2 YYNGEE. The CDR3 covers 17 residues. Trimming cost V 0 bases and J 0 bases, with 13 bases left between them. The CDR3 bases are TGTGCCAGCAGCGTAGCGATTGGGGAGCTCTCTGGAAACACCATATATTTT. Amino acid sequence: CASSVAIGELSGNTIYF.

This clonotype has at least ten counts. At one of its ends the junction is not consistent with the germline gene, which may arise from a read error. The J gene is TRBJ1-6, the V gene TRBV20-1; D ambiguous. The CDR3 runs to 12 residues. The germline CDR1 and CDR2 sequences are DFQATT and SNEGSKA (reference sequence). The CDR3 nucleotides read TGCAGTGCTGGAGACCGCATTTCACCCCTCCACTTT. It is translated as CSAGDRISPLHF.

This clonotype appeared a few times. The V call is TRBV12-3 or TRBV12-4, the J call TRBJ2-5; perhaps D is TRBD1 or TRBD2 (5 bases each). The CDR3 length is 14 residues. Trimming pared 3 bases from V and 4 bases from J, leaving 12 bases between. CDR3 coding DNA: TGTGCCAGCAGTTTCCCCGGGGCATTAGAGACCCAGTACTTC. Amino acid sequence: CASSFPGALETQYF.

In its sample, this clonotype was seen a few times. This chain uses TRBV7-3 with TRBJ1-5; no clear D gene. The CDR3 runs 16 residues. Germline V CDR1 and CDR2: SGHTA, FQGTGA. V gave up 1 base and J gave up 4 bases, with 14 bases separating them. The CDR3 loop reads CASSLNRGGGNQPQHF. In nucleotides, the CDR3 is TGTGCCAGCAGCTTAAATCGGGGTGGAGGGAATCAGCCCCAGCATTTT.

This clonotype was detected only a few times. The chain links TRBV12-3 or TRBV12-4 to TRBJ2-6; perhaps TRBD1 as D (5 bases). V lost 6 bases and J lost 0, with 12 bases in between. There are 16 residues in the CDR3. CDR3 loop: CASRRTLDSGANVLTF. The CDR3 DNA reads as TGTGCCAGCAGACGGACACTTGACTCTGGGGCCAACGTCCTGACTTTC.

CDR3 DNA sequence: TGTGCCAGCAGACTACAGGGATCCCCTAACTATGGCTACACCTTC. Its protein is CASRLQGSPNYGYTF. This chain joins TRBV7-2 and TRBJ1-2; D might be TRBD1 (6 bases). V was pared by 6 bases and J by 0 bases, with 14 bases between. Looked up from germline, CDR1 is SGHTA and CDR2 is FQGNSA. This CDR3 contains 15 residues. The whole variable domain, remainder taken from reference TRBV7-2 and TRBJ1-2, is GAGVSQSPSNKVTEKGKDVELRCDPISGHTALYWYRQSLGQGLEFLIYFQGNSAPDKSGLPSDRFSAERTGGSVSTLTIQRTQQEDSAVYLCASRLQGSPNYGYTFGSGTRLTVV.

The sample holds a few counts of this clonotype. The chain combines TRBV20-1 with TRBJ2-1; D gene ambiguous. Germline loops: CDR1 DFQATT, CDR2 SNEGSKA (reference sequence). CDR3 length: 10 amino acids. Trimming pared 8 bases from V and 8 bases from J, leaving 10 bases between. The CDR3 bases are TGCAGTCTTGACGGCGATGAGCAGTTCTTC. Its translation is CSLDGDEQFF.

This clonotype appeared many times. The chain couples TRBV3-1 to TRBJ2-7; tentative D call: TRBD1 (6 bases). This CDR3 has 14 amino acids. Per the germline V gene, CDR1 is LGHDT and CDR2 is YNNKEL (reference sequence). Deletions cut 4 bases from V and 6 bases from J, with 16 bases between. CDR3 DNA: TGTGCCAGCAGCCCACAGGGACGTACCGCCGAGCAGTACTTC. Protein product: CASSPQGRTAEQYF.

The chain employs TRBV5-6 and TRBJ2-3, with unresolved D. V was pared by 0 bases and J by 6 bases, with 17 bases between. Germline V lookup: CDR1 SGHDT, CDR2 YYEEEE. CDR3 length: 16 amino acids. CDR3 bases: TGTGCCAGCAGCTTGGACCAGAAAAGGTGGTCCGATACGCAGTATTTT. It yields the protein CASSLDQKRWSDTQYF. The complete variable domain, with remaining parts taken from reference TRBV5-6 and TRBJ2-3, reads DAGVTQSPTHLIKTRGQQVTLRCSPKSGHDTVSWYQQALGQGPQFIFQYYEEEERQRGNFPDRFSGHQFPNYSSELNVNALLLGDSALYLCASSLDQKRWSDTQYFGPGTRLTVL.

This clonotype was observed a handful of times. The J gene is TRBJ1-1, the V gene TRBV5-1, with D unresolved. The CDR3 is made up of 14 amino acids. V shed 4 bases and J shed 0 bases, with 10 bases lying between them. The germline CDR1 and CDR2 sequences are SGHRS and YFSETQ. CDR3 bases: TGCGCCAGCAGCGGCGGGGATATGAACACTGAAGCTTTCTTT. This translates into CASSGGDMNTEAFF.

The V gene is TRBV24-1, the J gene TRBJ2-7, with D unresolved. Germline V gene lookup returns CDR1 KGHDR and CDR2 SFDVKD. V lost 0 bases and J lost 7, with 6 bases in between. This CDR3 contains 12 residues. The CDR3 reads CATSDLVGEQYF. Written as DNA, the CDR3 is TGTGCCACCAGTGATTTGGTCGGGGAGCAGTACTTC.

The genes are TRBV19 and TRBJ1-5; D gene uncertain. The CDR3 loop spans 15 amino acids. The V gene lost 3 bases and the J gene lost 0 bases, with 9 bases spanning the gap. Per germline, CDR1 LNHDA and CDR2 SQIVND (reference sequence). The CDR3 region is CASSIRGYSNQPQHF. The CDR3 nucleotides are TGTGCCAGTAGTATTCGAGGATATAGCAATCAGCCCCAGCATTTT.

A few counts support this clonotype. The chain combines TRBV4-1 with TRBJ2-7; 9 bases are shared with TRBD1. Germline loops: CDR1 MGHRA, CDR2 YSYEKL. This CDR3 comprises 18 residues. With 2 bases clipped from V and 5 bases from J, the junction kept 16 bases outside the gene matches. CDR3 in amino acids: CASSQPTNPGQGKNEQYF. As DNA, the CDR3 is TGCGCCAGCAGCCAACCAACGAATCCGGGACAGGGTAAGAACGAGCAGTACTTC.

This clonotype occurred many times. The genes are TRBV5-1 and TRBJ2-2, with 12 bases lining up with TRBD2. Trimming removed 4 bases from V and 5 bases from J; junction bases left unmatched: 6. The CDR3 loop spans 16 amino acids. CDR1 is SGHRS, CDR2 YFSETQ, per germline. CDR3 loop: CASSPGLAGRTGELFF. CDR3 bases: TGCGCCAGCAGCCCCGGACTAGCGGGAAGAACCGGGGAGCTGTTTTTT. The whole variable domain, filled in from reference TRBV5-1 and TRBJ2-2, reads KAGVTQTPRYLIKTRGQQVTLSCSPISGHRSVSWYQQTPGQGLQFLFEYFSETQRNKGNFPGRFSGRQFSNSRSEMNVSTLELGDSALYLCASSPGLAGRTGELFFGEGSRLTVL.

This clonotype was seen just once. The rearrangement uses TRBV7-9 and TRBJ2-1; 9 bases are a match to TRBD2. CDR3 length: 16 residues. The ends lost 4 bases at V and 8 bases at J; junction bases unmatched: 12. Germline CDR1 and CDR2: SEHNR and FQNEAQ (reference sequence). CDR3 protein: CASSWRREGPGYEQFF. The CDR3 DNA reads TGTGCCAGCAGCTGGAGGCGGGAGGGCCCTGGGTATGAGCAGTTCTTC.

In its sample, this clonotype was seen many times. This rearrangement joins TRBV12-3 or TRBV12-4 to TRBJ1-2; 8 nucleotides match TRBD1. V was pared by 6 bases and J by 2 bases, with 2 bases of the junction left unmatched. This CDR3 has 13 amino acids. The CDR3 DNA reads as TGTGCCAGCAGCAACAGGGGGAACTATGGCTACACCTTC. Its protein is CASSNRGNYGYTF.